This TCR beta chain was documented in a study of T-cell reconstitution after alpha-beta-depleted transplantation in children (dated by TCRdb to the mid-2010s). In terms of the full investigation: Using TCR repertoire profiling, the study quantitatively followed how T-cell immune reconstitution unfolded in children after TCRalphabeta/CD19-depleted allogeneic hematopoietic cell transplantation.

For this clonotype: Its recognized antigen is unknown. No qualities accompany the bases; no much larger clone lies one base away.

Receptor amplification or capture employed PCR. The sequencer was an Illumina HiSeq 2500. To normalize quantification of the TCRbeta repertoire, the TCR libraries were built with molecular barcoding that relied on unique molecular identifiers. Clones were called with MiXCR by TCRdb after fastp trimmed the public reads at Q25, and only in-frame beta chains were retained. Merged by CDR3 protein, the rows form single entries marked with the most common genes and DNA. The sample table shows fewer than 750,000 distinct CDR3 sequences, and approximately 22% are seen once. 13% to 15% of the sample lies in the top ten. This specimen's treatment or condition label, interpreted: allogeneic hematopoietic cell transplantation with graft depleted of TCRalphabeta T cells and CD19 B cells. Transplant recipients were children who received TCRalphabeta/CD19-depleted allogeneic hematopoietic cell grafts. Results the study describes overall, beyond this receptor: About two months after transplant, the apparently early recovery of alphabetaT-cell counts reportedly depended on just several hundred clones that had expanded rapidly and came from non-depleted graft cells. In some patients, the high TCRbeta diversity seen at day 60 was put down to recipient T cells and intrathymic progenitors that had survived conditioning. The frequencies of hyperexpanded clones fell over the following months, and after one year, T-cell counts and TCRbeta diversity were mostly attributed to newly produced T cells.

From the cysteine through the phenylalanine, the CDR3 covers 15 amino acids. Only CDR3 DNA remains: 45 bases, in frame from the first base. The germline V gene provides CDR1 ENHRY and CDR2 SYGVKD. Trimming takes 8 bases off V and 8 bases off J; junction bases not matched to a gene: 9. The receptor was isolated from a boy in the first two years of life who had a stem cell transplant for acute myeloid leukemia, so the T cells may come from the graft donor. The V and J genes are TRBV10-3 and TRBJ2-1, and TRBD2 matches 13 of the central bases. Sequenced here: PBMCs, mostly from graft donor cells, sampled 360 days after TCRalphabeta/CD19-depleted stem cell transplant. This receptor carries the CDR3 CAISPTSGGPDEQFF. The DNA sequence reads TGTGCCATCTCCCCGACTAGCGGGGGGCCTGATGAGCAGTTCTTC.